The sequence of this T cell receptor (beta chain) was determined in a study of OX40 agonist ivuxolimab in advanced cancers. Study-wide context: Clinicians treated patients with ivuxolimab, an agonistic anti-OX40 (CD134) antibody. Patients were dosed intravenously with ivuxolimab at 0.01 to 10 mg/kg every 2 weeks. Findings and caveats of the study: The antigen specificity of the peripheral T cells (those that were expanded) was not determined. There were, on average, more expanded clones in CD8+ T cells than in CD4+.

Of note for this clone: Its target is unknown.

This CDR3 is built from 14 residues. CDR1 and CDR2 from the germline V gene are LNHNV and YYDKDF (reference sequence). The V gene end was trimmed by 1 base and the J gene end by 7 bases; junction bases not matched to a gene: 4. Profiling relied on immunoSEQ multiplex PCR, and the TCRdb table lists in-frame clones only, not all of them. The table shows about 22,000 clones, with approximately 80% occurring only once. The TCR sequence derives from an adult with an advanced solid tumor such as melanoma, head and neck, liver or kidney cancer. V and J are TRBV15 and TRBJ2-1, with TRBD2 matching 7 bases. This sample comprised CD4+ or CD8+ T cells sorted from blood, obtained in a trial of the OX40 agonist ivuxolimab. In nucleotides, the CDR3 is TGTGCCACCAGCAGAGTAGGGGAGGGAAATGAGCAGTTCTTC. Its protein product is CATSRVGEGNEQFF.